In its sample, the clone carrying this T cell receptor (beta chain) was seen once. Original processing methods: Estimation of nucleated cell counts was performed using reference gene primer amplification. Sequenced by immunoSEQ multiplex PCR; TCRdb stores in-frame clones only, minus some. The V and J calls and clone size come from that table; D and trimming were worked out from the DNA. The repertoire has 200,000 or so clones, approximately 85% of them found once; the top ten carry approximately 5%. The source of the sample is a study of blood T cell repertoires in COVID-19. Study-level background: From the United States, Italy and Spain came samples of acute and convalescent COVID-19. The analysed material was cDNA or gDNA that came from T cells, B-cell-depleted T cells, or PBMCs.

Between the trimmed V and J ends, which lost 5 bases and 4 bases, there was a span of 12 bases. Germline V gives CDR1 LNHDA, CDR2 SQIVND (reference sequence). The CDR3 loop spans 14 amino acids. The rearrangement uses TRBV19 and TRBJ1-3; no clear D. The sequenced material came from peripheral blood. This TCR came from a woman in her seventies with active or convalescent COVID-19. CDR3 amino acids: CASSRGVSGNTIYF. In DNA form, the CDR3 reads TGTGCCAGTAGTCGCGGGGTATCGGGAAACACCATATATTTT.